One sample yielded the 19 T cell receptor beta chains listed below, sequenced in a study of T cells expressing NK-cell markers. TCRdb re-called the 5' RACE reads and gives one entry per CDR3 protein, without DNA. The sample table includes some 110,000 distinct CDR3 sequences. Sequencing was carried out using blood T cells: a sorted CD56 or NKG2C T cell subset, CD4+ or CD8+ T cells, or bulk PBMC T cells (not recorded which). The receptor source for this set is a woman between 18 and 75 years old in good health.

This chain joins TRBV20-1 and TRBJ1-4. The CDR3 runs 19 residues. Looked up from germline, CDR1 is DFQATT and CDR2 is SNEGSKA (reference sequence). CDR3 protein: CSARKRQRSTETPNEKLFF.

The chain joins TRBV23-1 to TRBJ1-6. TRBV23-1 is classed as an ORF, of uncertain function. This CDR3 is built from 15 residues. CDR3 sequence: CASSQAGRHNSPLHF.

This rearrangement joins TRBV5-4 to TRBJ2-5; TCRdb outputs TRBD2, but without DNA this stays unchecked. This CDR3 has 14 amino acids. Germline V gene data show CDR1 as SGHNT and CDR2 as YYREEE (reference sequence). CDR3 sequence reads: CASSPWTSGETQYF. The full variable domain, in which reference TRBV5-4 and TRBJ2-5 provide the parts outside the CDR3, is ETGVTQSPTHLIKTRGQQVTLRCSSQSGHNTVSWYQQALGQGPQFIFQYYREEENGRGNFPPRFSGLQFPNYSSELNVNALELDDSALYLCASSPWTSGETQYFGPGTRLLVL.

The V and J genes are TRBV19 and TRBJ1-1. Germline CDR1 reads LNHDA; CDR2 reads SQIVND (reference sequence). The CDR3 runs 13 residues. CDR3 sequence: CASSPSMNTEAFF.

J is TRBJ1-1 and V is TRBV4-2. The CDR3 runs to 14 residues. CDR1 and CDR2 (germline): LGHNA, YNFKEQ. CDR3 sequence reads: CASSPNEGDTEAFF.

V gene TRBV5-5 combines with J gene TRBJ2-3; TCRdb calls TRBD1, which cannot be checked without DNA. CDR1 and CDR2 (germline): SGHKS, YYEKEE (reference sequence). CDR3 length: 14 amino acids. CDR3 protein: CASSPGDSTDTQYF.

CDR3 sequence reads: CASRQAGTRSTFF. This sequence joins TRBV27 and TRBJ2-1; the TCRdb D gene call, TRBD2, has no DNA to confirm it. The germline CDR1 and CDR2 sequences are MNHEY and SMNVEV (reference sequence). This CDR3 is built from 13 residues.

The CDR3 loop reads CASSPSKGPETQYF. The chain is built from TRBV18 and TRBJ2-5; checking the TCRdb D call of TRBD2 is not possible without DNA. Germline CDR1 reads KGHSH; CDR2 reads LQKENI. The CDR3 spans 14 residues.

J is TRBJ2-3 and V is TRBV2; without DNA, the TCRdb call of TRBD2 cannot be checked. The CDR3 is 13 residues long. CDR1 is SNHLY, CDR2 FYNNEI, per germline. CDR3 protein: CASSATGADTQYF.

The V and J genes are TRBV28 and TRBJ2-7; TCRdb lists TRBD1, though no DNA is available to test this call. The CDR3 contains 14 residues. CDR1 and CDR2 from the germline V gene are MDHEN and SYDVKM. The CDR3 here is CASSHTTGEDEQYF.

The chain couples TRBV19 to TRBJ2-1. Germline-derived CDR1 and CDR2 are LNHDA and SQIVND (reference sequence). CDR3 length equals 15 residues. The CDR3 spells CASSIGKESCNEQFF.

The chain employs TRBV20-1 and TRBJ2-5; TCRdb names TRBD2, which stays unverified in the absence of DNA. The CDR3 sequence is 17 residues long. Germline CDR1 is DFQATT and CDR2 is SNEGSKA (reference sequence). The CDR3 sequence is CSARELIAADHQETQYF.

This chain uses TRBV4-3 with TRBJ2-7; absent DNA, TCRdb's TRBD2 call cannot be checked. This CDR3 has 16 residues. The germline CDR1 and CDR2 sequences are LGHNA and YSLEER. The chain's CDR3 is CASSQDGPRTPYEQYF.

The rearrangement joins TRBV19 to TRBJ2-1; the D call from TCRdb, TRBD1, cannot be confirmed without DNA. The CDR3 extends over 15 amino acids. Germline values: CDR1 LNHDA, CDR2 SQIVND (reference sequence). The CDR3 spells CASSTYGTGYNEQFF.

V gene TRBV2 combines with J gene TRBJ1-6; there is no DNA to check the TCRdb D call of TRBD1. The CDR3 contains 15 residues. Germline V gene sequence: CDR1 SNHLY, CDR2 FYNNEI. The CDR3 spells CASPVGGIVGSPLHF.

The chain has TRBV12-3 or TRBV12-4 and TRBJ1-3; TCRdb calls TRBD1, which cannot be checked without DNA. This CDR3 is 16 amino acids long. Here the CDR3 reads CASRTGTVVSGNTIYF.

V gene TRBV28 combines with J gene TRBJ2-5; TCRdb's D call of TRBD1 is untestable without DNA. The CDR3 consists of 15 residues. Looked up from germline, CDR1 is MDHEN and CDR2 is SYDVKM. The CDR3 protein is CASSLTGVGQETQYF.

J is TRBJ2-1 and V is TRBV7-8; TCRdb picks TRBD2, but there is no DNA to check that call. CDR1 is SGHVS, CDR2 FQNEAQ, per germline. The CDR3 length is 17 residues. CDR3 protein: CASSLPGLAESYNEQFF.

The rearrangement links TRBV3-1 to TRBJ2-1; TCRdb indicates TRBD1, and absent DNA this call remains unverified. Germline lookup yields CDR1 LGHDT and CDR2 YNNKEL (reference sequence). The CDR3 is made up of 14 amino acids. CDR3 in amino acids: CASSQDTGGGEQFF.